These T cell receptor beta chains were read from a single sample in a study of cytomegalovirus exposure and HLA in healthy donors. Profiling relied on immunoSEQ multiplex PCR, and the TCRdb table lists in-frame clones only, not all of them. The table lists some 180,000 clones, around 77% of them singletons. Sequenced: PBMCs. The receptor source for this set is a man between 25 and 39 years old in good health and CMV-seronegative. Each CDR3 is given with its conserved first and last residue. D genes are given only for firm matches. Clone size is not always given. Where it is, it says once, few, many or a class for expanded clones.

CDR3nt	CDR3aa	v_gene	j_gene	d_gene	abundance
TGTGCCAGCAGTCCCACAAGCGGGGTTCTCAGGGAGCTGTTTTTT	CASSPTSGVLRELFF	TRBV7-9	TRBJ2-2	TRBD2	once
TGTGCCAGCACCCTGACAGGGGCTAATTCACCCCTCCACTTT	CASTLTGANSPLHF	TRBV7-2	TRBJ1-6	TRBD1	few
TGTGCCAGCAGCCGTTATCAGGGGACCGGGGAGCTGTTTTTT	CASSRYQGTGELFF	TRBV7-3	TRBJ2-2	NA	few
TGTGCTAGTGGTTTGGGAGCGGGAGCGGCAGATACGCAGTATTTT	CASGLGAGAADTQYF	TRBV12-5	TRBJ2-3	TRBD2	NA
TGTGCCAGCAGCTTGGCCTCAAACTCCTTTTACGAGCAGTACTTC	CASSLASNSFYEQYF	TRBV5-4	TRBJ2-7	NA	NA
TGTGCCAGCAGTTCCAAGGGGGCGCTGGGCAATCAGCCCCAGCATTTT	CASSSKGALGNQPQHF	TRBV28	TRBJ1-5	TRBD1	NA
TGTGCCACCGAGGACTCAACCCACACTGAAGCTTTCTTT	CATEDSTHTEAFF	TRBV19	TRBJ1-1	NA	NA
TGTGCCAGCAGTGAAAACGTTATCCGGAAGACTCAACGGGGTGAAGCTTTCTTT	CASSENVIRKTQRGEAFF	TRBV2	TRBJ1-1	NA	NA
TGTGCCAGCTCACCGGCGGAGAACACTGAAGCTTTCTTT	CASSPAENTEAFF	TRBV18	TRBJ1-1	NA	NA
TGTGCCAGCAGCCAAGAGGAAGGCGGGAGAACAGATACGCAGTATTTT	CASSQEEGGRTDTQYF	TRBV4-2	TRBJ2-3	TRBD2	NA
TGCAGCGCCCAATCTGGGGGGGGAAATGGCTACACCTTC	CSAQSGGGNGYTF	TRBV29-1	TRBJ1-2	NA	NA
TGCGCCAGCAGCCAAGAAAGCGGGAGAGGACTGGAGTACTTC	CASSQESGRGLEYF	TRBV4-1	TRBJ2-7	TRBD2	NA
TGTGCCAGCAGCTCCAAGATGACAGGGGGCTCAGAAGAGCAGTACTTC	CASSSKMTGGSEEQYF	TRBV5-4	TRBJ2-5	TRBD1	NA
TGTGCCAGCAGCCAGGGGTCAGGGGCTTTCTTT	CASSQGSGAFF	TRBV16	TRBJ1-1	NA	once
TGTGCCAGCAGTGAAGGTCCCGGGGTCGGGGACTACGAGCAGTACTTC	CASSEGPGVGDYEQYF	TRBV6-1	TRBJ2-7	NA	once
TGTGCCAGTGGGGACAGTTTAGGGTATGGCTACACCTTC	CASGDSLGYGYTF	TRBV10-3	TRBJ1-2	TRBD1	NA
TGCGCCAGCAGCTCGGGACTCAATTCACCCCTCCACTTT	CASSSGLNSPLHF	TRBV4-1	TRBJ1-6	NA	NA
TGTGCCAGCAGAAAACAGGGTGGAGTTGCCACTGAAGCTTTCTTT	CASRKQGGVATEAFF	TRBV28	TRBJ1-1	NA	NA
TGTGCCAGTGGGACTATGGCGGGAGTGTCCAACGAGCAGTACTTC	CASGTMAGVSNEQYF	TRBV19	TRBJ2-7	TRBD2	once
TGTGCCAGCAGTTACAGCGGCAGGGGGCCCTCCTACGAGCAGTACTTC	CASSYSGRGPSYEQYF	TRBV6-5	TRBJ2-7	TRBD1	NA